These 8 T cell receptor beta chains originate from one sample sequenced in a study of T-cell reconstitution after alpha-beta-depleted transplantation in children. Unique molecular identifiers were incorporated into the prepared TCRbeta library. TCRdb re-called the PCR reads with MiXCR, one entry per CDR3 protein. This sample has some 290,000 distinct CDR3 sequences, with approximately 23% found just once. Sequencing was performed on PBMCs, mostly from graft donor cells, taken 180 days after TCRalphabeta/CD19-depleted stem cell transplant. The receptor source for this set is a male patient younger than 18 who had a stem cell transplant for acute lymphoblastic leukemia, so the T cells may come from the graft donor.

CDR3 region: CASSLIPAGSEQYF. CDR3 DNA: TGTGCCAGCAGCTTAATCCCCGCGGGGTCCGAGCAGTACTTC. The chain uses TRBV7-3 and TRBJ2-7, with a weak D call TRBD2 (6 bases). V lost 1 base and J 6 bases, leaving 13 bases between the germline ends. The germline gives CDR1 SGHTA, CDR2 FQGTGA. This CDR3 has 14 amino acids.

The chain recombines TRBV6-1 with TRBJ2-2; the D gene is possibly TRBD2 (5 bases). This CDR3 is 14 amino acids long. V lost 5 bases, J lost 5 bases, and 12 bases lay in between. Germline CDR1 reads MNHNS; CDR2 reads SASEGT. The CDR3 nucleotides are TGTGCCAGCAGTCCCGAACTAGTAACCGGGGAGCTGTTTTTT. This gives the protein CASSPELVTGELFF.

In this sample, this clonotype turned up a few times. V is TRBV12-3 or TRBV12-4 and J is TRBJ1-5; D not certain. The CDR3 is 13 amino acids. V lost 6 bases to trimming and J lost 2 bases, with 8 bases between them. The CDR3, as DNA: TGTGCCAGCAGCCCAGTGGGCAATCAGCCCCAGCATTTT. Its protein is CASSPVGNQPQHF.

This chain joins TRBV5-6 and TRBJ2-7, with D perhaps matching TRBD1 (5 bases). CDR3 length equals 13 residues. Trimming stripped 0 bases from V and 3 bases from J, with 7 bases between. Germline values: CDR1 SGHDT, CDR2 YYEEEE. CDR3 in amino acids: CASSLDRYYEQYF. CDR3 nucleotides: TGTGCCAGCAGCTTGGACAGGTACTACGAGCAGTACTTC.

The J gene is TRBJ2-7, the V gene TRBV2; TRBD1 agrees at 8 bases. The CDR3 is 15 amino acids. The V gene's germline CDR1 is SNHLY and CDR2 FYNNEI. The ends lost 5 bases at V and 1 base at J; junction bases unmatched: 7. The CDR3 bases are TGTGCCAGCAGTTACGGGACAGGCCAATCCTACGAGCAGTACTTC. Translation gives CASSYGTGQSYEQYF.

This clonotype was detected only a few times. The chain employs TRBV20-1 and TRBJ1-1; 7 bases align to TRBD1. The V segment lost 1 base and the J segment 6 bases; nucleotides outside the gene matches: 8. Germline loops: CDR1 DFQATT, CDR2 SNEGSKA (reference sequence). The length of the CDR3 is 14 residues. This chain's CDR3 is CSARGPQGVAEAFF. CDR3 nucleotides: TGCAGTGCTAGAGGCCCTCAGGGGGTCGCTGAAGCTTTCTTT.

The V gene is TRBV6-1, the J gene TRBJ2-5, with D possibly being TRBD1 or TRBD2 (5 bases each). CDR3 length equals 14 residues. Germline-derived CDR1 and CDR2 are MNHNS and SASEGT. V gave up 5 bases and J gave up 1 base, with 11 bases separating them. The CDR3 spells CASSPWDAQETQYF. The CDR3 coding sequence is TGTGCCAGCAGTCCCTGGGACGCCCAAGAGACCCAGTACTTC.

J is TRBJ2-5 and V is TRBV19, with D perhaps matching TRBD1 (5 bases). The CDR3 is 15 amino acids. The germline V gene has CDR1 LNHDA and CDR2 SQIVND (reference sequence). The germline V and J ends were trimmed by 4 bases and 2 bases, with 14 bases remaining between them. The CDR3 loop reads CASSRVGRDQETQYF. CDR3 nucleotides: TGTGCCAGTAGTAGAGTTGGCAGGGATCAAGAGACCCAGTACTTC.